Listed below are T cell receptor beta chains from one sample, sequenced in a study of regulatory T cells in long-lasting Graves disease. One entry per CDR3 protein, called by TCRdb with MiXCR from the multiplex PCR reads. The sample comprises 580,000 or so distinct CDR3 sequences, about 15% of which are singletons, and about 12% rests with the top ten. A further study also used this sample, focusing on T cells in Graves' hyperthyroidism and ophthalmopathy.

Sequenced here: peripheral blood mononuclear cells (PBMCs), sampled at new diagnosis, from a patient treated with antithyroid drugs. These receptors all come from a young man with Graves disease. The CDR3 runs from the conserved cysteine through the conserved F or W. Each record gives: J gene, V gene, clone size, D gene, CDR3 protein, CDR3 DNA. A D gene is named only where the DNA matches it firmly. Rows give clone size only sometimes, using once, few, many, or a class for an expanded clone.

J: TRBJ2-1; V: TRBV4-1; size: -; D: -; CDR3: CASSQDTFGSSYNEQFF; DNA: TGCGCCAGCAGCCAAGATACGTTCGGGTCTTCCTACAATGAGCAGTTCTTC
J: TRBJ2-7; V: TRBV5-1; size: -; D: -; CDR3: CASSSDFSGFEQYF; DNA: TGCGCCAGCAGCTCGGACTTTAGTGGCTTCGAGCAGTACTTC
J: TRBJ2-7; V: TRBV25-1; size: -; D: TRBD2; CDR3: CASSGTPREGRHEQYF; DNA: TGTGCCAGCAGTGGAACCCCCCGGGAGGGCCGACACGAGCAGTACTTC
J: TRBJ2-2; V: TRBV5-1; size: -; D: TRBD2; CDR3: CASRADGSGRARGSRELFF; DNA: TGCGCCAGCAGGGCGGACGGGAGCGGGAGGGCCCGAGGGTCCCGGGAGCTGTTTTTT
J: TRBJ1-5; V: TRBV20-1; size: many; D: -; CDR3: CSWLEPGYSNQPQHF; DNA: TGCAGCTGGTTAGAGCCGGGTTATAGCAATCAGCCCCAGCATTTT
J: TRBJ2-2; V: TRBV6-4; size: few; D: -; CDR3: CASSEYLRDASNTGELFF; DNA: TGTGCCAGCAGTGAATATCTGCGGGACGCATCGAACACCGGGGAGCTGTTTTTT
J: TRBJ2-7; V: TRBV29-1; size: few; D: -; CDR3: CSVVERTFSYEQYF; DNA: TGCAGCGTTGTTGAGAGGACTTTTTCCTACGAGCAGTACTTC
J: TRBJ1-3; V: TRBV28; size: few; D: -; CDR3: CASEVNWGNTIYF; DNA: TGTGCCAGCGAGGTTAATTGGGGAAACACCATATATTTT
J: TRBJ2-2; V: TRBV18; size: few; D: -; CDR3: CASSPGLDTGGLFF; DNA: TGTGCCAGCTCACCGGGACTGGACACCGGGGGGCTGTTTTTT
J: TRBJ1-3; V: TRBV12-3/TRBV12-4; size: once; D: -; CDR3: CASSVVQGFSGNTIYF; DNA: TGTGCCAGCAGCGTTGTACAGGGCTTCTCTGGAAACACCATATATTTT
J: TRBJ2-2; V: TRBV3-1; size: few; D: -; CDR3: CASSQGTVHTGELFF; DNA: TGTGCCAGCAGCCAAGGGACAGTGCACACCGGGGAGCTGTTTTTT
J: TRBJ2-5; V: TRBV30; size: many; D: -; CDR3: CAWRAVRGDQETQYF; DNA: TGTGCCTGGAGGGCCGTAAGGGGGGACCAAGAGACCCAGTACTTC
J: TRBJ1-4; V: TRBV12-3/TRBV12-4; size: many; D: -; CDR3: CASSLVAAGNEKLFF; DNA: TGTGCCAGCAGTTTAGTCGCGGCAGGAAATGAAAAACTGTTTTTT
J: TRBJ1-1; V: TRBV20-1; size: many; D: TRBD1; CDR3: CSAIGQGAGNTEAFF; DNA: TGCAGTGCTATAGGACAGGGGGCAGGGAACACTGAAGCTTTCTTT
J: TRBJ2-1; V: TRBV29-1; size: few; D: -; CDR3: CSVPPRQAYNEQFF; DNA: TGCAGCGTACCCCCCCGACAGGCCTACAATGAGCAGTTCTTC
J: TRBJ2-7; V: TRBV7-9; size: many; D: TRBD2; CDR3: CASSISGSGYEQYF; DNA: TGTGCCAGCAGTATTAGCGGGAGTGGATACGAGCAGTACTTC
J: TRBJ2-3; V: TRBV24-1; size: -; D: TRBD2; CDR3: CATGTSGTDTQYF; DNA: TGTGCCACCGGGACTAGCGGCACAGATACGCAGTATTTT
J: TRBJ2-7; V: TRBV20-1; size: -; D: -; CDR3: CSARKPSVTYEQYF; DNA: TGCAGTGCTAGAAAACCTAGCGTCACCTACGAGCAGTACTTC
J: TRBJ2-3; V: TRBV7-2; size: many; D: -; CDR3: CASSPQGGVSTDTQYF; DNA: TGTGCCAGCAGCCCCCAAGGGGGAGTCAGCACAGATACGCAGTATTTT
J: TRBJ1-5; V: TRBV2; size: many; D: -; CDR3: CASDGGSANQPQHF; DNA: TGTGCCAGCGACGGAGGATCAGCAAATCAGCCCCAGCATTTT
J: TRBJ1-5; V: TRBV27; size: few; D: -; CDR3: CASSTRGEQPQHF; DNA: TGTGCCAGCAGTACCCGGGGAGAGCAGCCCCAGCATTTT
J: TRBJ2-2; V: TRBV20-1; size: once; D: TRBD1; CDR3: CSAVPGQGGNTGELFF; DNA: TGCAGTGCCGTCCCGGGACAGGGGGGAAACACCGGGGAGCTGTTTTTT
J: TRBJ1-2; V: TRBV20-1; size: -; D: -; CDR3: CSARAFPPGYDYGYTF; DNA: TGCAGTGCTAGAGCTTTCCCCCCCGGGTACGACTATGGCTACACCTTC
J: TRBJ1-5; V: TRBV9; size: -; D: -; CDR3: CASSVGGQGNQPQHF; DNA: TGTGCCAGCAGCGTAGGAGGTCAGGGCAATCAGCCCCAGCATTTT
J: TRBJ2-3; V: TRBV30; size: few; D: -; CDR3: CAWRGTWRTDTQYF; DNA: TGTGCCTGGAGGGGGACATGGCGCACAGATACGCAGTATTTT
J: TRBJ2-5; V: TRBV7-8; size: many; D: -; CDR3: CASSWHPQGKGEETQYF; DNA: TGTGCCAGCAGCTGGCACCCCCAGGGGAAGGGAGAGGAGACCCAGTACTTC
J: TRBJ2-7; V: TRBV4-1; size: few; D: TRBD2; CDR3: CASSLHTGTSGSYEQYF; DNA: TGCGCCAGCAGCCTCCACACCGGGACTAGCGGATCCTACGAGCAGTACTTC
J: TRBJ2-4; V: TRBV28; size: few; D: -; CDR3: CATLTGQSQYF; DNA: TGTGCCACCTTAACTGGACAGTCACAGTACTTC
J: TRBJ1-3; V: TRBV30; size: few; D: -; CDR3: CAWSSGSGNTIYF; DNA: TGTGCCTGGAGTAGCGGGTCTGGAAACACCATATATTTT
J: TRBJ2-7; V: TRBV11-2; size: -; D: -; CDR3: CASSLATEGRDPHEQYF; DNA: TGTGCCAGCAGCTTAGCAACGGAGGGCAGGGATCCCCACGAGCAGTACTTC
J: TRBJ2-7; V: TRBV7-9; size: few; D: TRBD1; CDR3: CASSRLDREYEQYF; DNA: TGTGCCAGCAGCCGATTGGACAGGGAATACGAGCAGTACTTC
J: TRBJ2-7; V: TRBV24-1; size: many; D: TRBD1; CDR3: CATSDAGQGYEQYF; DNA: TGTGCCACCAGTGATGCGGGACAGGGCTACGAGCAGTACTTC
J: TRBJ2-1; V: TRBV9; size: -; D: -; CDR3: CASSVGGSTRNEQFF; DNA: TGTGCCAGCAGCGTAGGAGGCAGTACGAGGAATGAGCAGTTCTTC
J: TRBJ1-1; V: TRBV7-3; size: many; D: -; CDR3: CASSSSGHLNTEAFF; DNA: TGTGCCAGCAGCTCATCGGGACACCTAAACACTGAAGCTTTCTTT
J: TRBJ2-2; V: TRBV15; size: -; D: -; CDR3: CATSSPMGSGELFF; DNA: TGTGCCACCAGCTCCCCAATGGGCTCCGGGGAGCTGTTTTTT
J: TRBJ1-6; V: TRBV2; size: few; D: -; CDR3: CASSPQRTANSPLHF; DNA: TGTGCCAGCAGTCCGCAAAGGACAGCTAATTCACCCCTCCACTTT
J: TRBJ1-4; V: TRBV30; size: -; D: -; CDR3: CAWSDGAGGEKLFF; DNA: TGTGCCTGGAGTGACGGGGCCGGCGGTGAAAAACTGTTTTTT
J: TRBJ1-1; V: TRBV9; size: -; D: TRBD1; CDR3: CASSPRGGGPTEAFF; DNA: TGTGCCAGCAGCCCCCGGGGAGGGGGCCCCACTGAAGCTTTCTTT
J: TRBJ2-1; V: TRBV12-3/TRBV12-4; size: many; D: TRBD2; CDR3: CASSFGLVAEQFF; DNA: TGTGCCAGCAGTTTCGGACTAGTTGCCGAGCAGTTCTTC
J: TRBJ2-7; V: TRBV7-9; size: many; D: -; CDR3: CASSRLTQRSYEQYF; DNA: TGTGCCAGCAGCCGATTGACTCAACGGTCGTACGAGCAGTACTTC
J: TRBJ2-6; V: TRBV6-2/TRBV6-3; size: few; D: -; CDR3: CASRWDSRSGANVLTF; DNA: TGTGCCAGCAGGTGGGACTCCCGCTCTGGGGCCAACGTCCTGACTTTC
J: TRBJ1-3; V: TRBV6-1; size: -; D: TRBD1; CDR3: CASSEEPGGFSGNTIYF; DNA: TGTGCCAGCAGTGAAGAACCAGGGGGATTCTCTGGAAACACCATATATTTT
J: TRBJ1-1; V: TRBV20-1; size: few; D: TRBD1; CDR3: CSAPGTGPEAFF; DNA: TGCAGTGCCCCCGGGACAGGGCCCGAAGCTTTCTTT
J: TRBJ1-1; V: TRBV20-1; size: few; D: -; CDR3: CSPVGTGNTEAFF; DNA: TGCAGTCCCGTCGGGACGGGTAACACTGAAGCTTTCTTT
J: TRBJ2-1; V: TRBV5-1; size: many; D: TRBD2; CDR3: CASSSGLAGPSYNEQFF; DNA: TGCGCCAGCAGCTCTGGACTAGCGGGACCTTCCTACAATGAGCAGTTCTTC
J: TRBJ2-6; V: TRBV5-8; size: -; D: TRBD1; CDR3: CASSLDDRGIVLTF; DNA: TGTGCCAGCAGCTTGGACGACAGGGGTATCGTCCTGACTTTC